These T cell receptor beta chains were read from a single sample in a study of T cells after yellow fever vaccination. TCRdb redid the calling of the 5' RACE reads with MiXCR, one entry per CDR3 protein. The sample holds about 340,000 distinct CDR3 sequences; approximately 3.9% are singletons and the top ten take 20% to 25%. The starting material was PBMCs, obtained 5 days after the yellow fever booster vaccination. These receptors were obtained from a man aged 18 to 29 who received the YFV17D yellow fever vaccine. Both conserved end residues are part of each CDR3. D genes are given only for firm matches. Clone size, where shown, is once, few, many, or a class for clones that have expanded.

CDR3: CASSHLSGEKLFF
DNA: TGTGCCAGCAGCCACTTATCGGGTGAAAAACTGTTTTTT
V: TRBV3-1
D: NA
J: TRBJ1-4
size: many

CDR3: CASTKGGRGNTEAFF
DNA: TGTGCCAGCACCAAAGGGGGTCGGGGGAACACTGAAGCTTTCTTT
V: TRBV3-1
D: NA
J: TRBJ1-1
size: NA

CDR3: CASSQGYTSPYEQYF
DNA: TGCGCCAGCAGCCAAGGGTACACATCCCCCTACGAGCAGTACTTC
V: TRBV5-1
D: NA
J: TRBJ2-7
size: many

CDR3: CASSSLPSTDTQYF
DNA: TGCGCCAGCAGCTCCCTGCCTAGCACAGATACGCAGTATTTT
V: TRBV5-1
D: NA
J: TRBJ2-3
size: many

CDR3: CASSLGIRGYNSPLHF
DNA: TGTGCCAGCAGCTTAGGGATCCGTGGGTATAATTCACCCCTCCACTTT
V: TRBV11-2
D: NA
J: TRBJ1-6
size: many

CDR3: CASSLAEGGYGYTF
DNA: TGTGCCAGCAGCTTGGCGGAAGGGGGCTATGGCTACACCTTC
V: TRBV5-5
D: NA
J: TRBJ1-2
size: NA

CDR3: CSASGDLTYEQYF
DNA: TGCAGTGCTAGTGGGGACCTCACGTACGAGCAGTACTTC
V: TRBV20-1
D: NA
J: TRBJ2-7
size: few

CDR3: CASSLSIEVTEAFF
DNA: TGTGCCAGCAGTTTATCTATCGAAGTGACTGAAGCTTTCTTT
V: TRBV27
D: NA
J: TRBJ1-1
size: NA

CDR3: CSVWDRERTGELFF
DNA: TGCAGCGTTTGGGACAGGGAAAGAACCGGGGAGCTGTTTTTT
V: TRBV29-1
D: TRBD1
J: TRBJ2-2
size: many

CDR3: CASSRPPGQITGELFF
DNA: TGTGCCAGCAGCCGCCCTCCGGGGCAGATCACCGGGGAGCTGTTTTTT
V: TRBV11-2
D: NA
J: TRBJ2-2
size: NA

CDR3: CAIRGLAGTYEQYF
DNA: TGTGCCATCAGGGGCCTAGCGGGTACCTACGAGCAGTACTTC
V: TRBV10-3
D: TRBD2
J: TRBJ2-7
size: NA

CDR3: CASSLTTSGGMSLYEQYF
DNA: TGTGCCAGCAGTTTAACGACTAGCGGGGGTATGTCGCTCTACGAGCAGTACTTC
V: TRBV27
D: TRBD2
J: TRBJ2-7
size: NA

CDR3: CASSQVGRGGLLEFF
DNA: TGTGCCAGCAGCCAAGTAGGTAGGGGGGGCCTTTTGGAGTTCTTC
V: TRBV4-2
D: NA
J: TRBJ2-1
size: NA

CDR3: CASSPTGGTTYEQYF
DNA: TGTGCCAGCTCACCCACGGGGGGGACGACCTACGAGCAGTACTTC
V: TRBV18
D: TRBD2
J: TRBJ2-7
size: many

CDR3: CSALMSSYNSPLHF
DNA: TGCAGTGCCTTGATGAGCTCCTATAATTCACCCCTCCACTTT
V: TRBV20-1
D: NA
J: TRBJ1-6
size: NA

CDR3: CASRQGAVEDTQYF
DNA: TGCGCCAGCAGACAGGGGGCTGTGGAAGATACGCAGTATTTT
V: TRBV5-1
D: TRBD1
J: TRBJ2-3
size: few

CDR3: CSAKEGALKTQYF
DNA: TGCAGTGCTAAAGAAGGCGCCCTCAAGACCCAGTACTTC
V: TRBV20-1
D: NA
J: TRBJ2-5
size: few

CDR3: CASSLDVGNTEAFF
DNA: TGCGCCAGCAGCTTGGACGTCGGGAACACTGAAGCTTTCTTT
V: TRBV5-1
D: NA
J: TRBJ1-1
size: many

CDR3: CASSPTPGDQGTQYF
DNA: TGTGCCAGCAGTCCCACTCCAGGGGACCAGGGGACCCAGTACTTC
V: TRBV7-6
D: NA
J: TRBJ2-5
size: many

CDR3: CASSLEEIRDTEAFF
DNA: TGTGCCAGCAGCTTAGAGGAGATAAGGGACACTGAAGCTTTCTTT
V: TRBV7-9
D: NA
J: TRBJ1-1
size: few

CDR3: CASSRDRGRDTEAFF
DNA: TGCGCCAGCAGCCGAGACAGGGGGAGGGACACTGAAGCTTTCTTT
V: TRBV4-1
D: TRBD1
J: TRBJ1-1
size: few

CDR3: CASSREREGYNEQFF
DNA: TGTGCCAGCAGCCGGGAGAGGGAGGGGTACAATGAGCAGTTCTTC
V: TRBV4-2
D: TRBD2
J: TRBJ2-1
size: many

CDR3: CASRLTDRSTDTQYF
DNA: TGTGCCAGCAGGTTGACTGATCGAAGCACAGATACGCAGTATTTT
V: TRBV2
D: NA
J: TRBJ2-3
size: few

CDR3: CASSFGPWETQYF
DNA: TGTGCCAGCAGTTTCGGGCCTTGGGAGACCCAGTACTTC
V: TRBV12-3/TRBV12-4
D: NA
J: TRBJ2-5
size: few

CDR3: CASSSDRFYNEQFF
DNA: TGTGCCAGCAGCTCAGACAGATTTTACAATGAGCAGTTCTTC
V: TRBV7-9
D: NA
J: TRBJ2-1
size: many

CDR3: CASSLRLGADTQYF
DNA: TGCGCCAGCAGCTTACGACTGGGAGCAGATACGCAGTATTTT
V: TRBV5-1
D: NA
J: TRBJ2-3
size: NA

CDR3: CSARDLGTDFIYGYTF
DNA: TGCAGTGCTAGAGATTTAGGGACAGATTTTATCTATGGCTACACCTTC
V: TRBV20-1
D: TRBD1
J: TRBJ1-2
size: NA

CDR3: CASRDGRWSYEQYF
DNA: TGTGCCAGCAGGGATGGACGGTGGTCCTACGAGCAGTACTTC
V: TRBV6-5
D: NA
J: TRBJ2-7
size: many

CDR3: CSASGWSQETQYF
DNA: TGCAGTGCCTCAGGGTGGTCCCAAGAGACCCAGTACTTC
V: TRBV20-1
D: NA
J: TRBJ2-5
size: few

CDR3: CASTEREGARINEAFF
DNA: TGTGCCAGCACCGAAAGGGAGGGGGCGCGGATAAATGAAGCTTTCTTT
V: TRBV7-2
D: TRBD1
J: TRBJ1-1
size: many

CDR3: CASSQGRNYGYTF
DNA: TGTGCCAGCAGCCAGGGACGTAACTATGGCTACACCTTC
V: TRBV3-1
D: NA
J: TRBJ1-2
size: few

CDR3: CAISPGALNTEAFF
DNA: TGTGCCATCAGCCCAGGGGCCCTGAACACTGAAGCTTTCTTT
V: TRBV10-3
D: NA
J: TRBJ1-1
size: NA

CDR3: CASSRRNQPQHF
DNA: TGTGCCAGCAGCCGGAGGAATCAGCCCCAGCATTTT
V: TRBV5-6
D: NA
J: TRBJ1-5
size: many

CDR3: CSAGGARGETQYF
DNA: TGCAGTGCTGGAGGGGCCCGAGGGGAGACCCAGTACTTC
V: TRBV20-1
D: NA
J: TRBJ2-5
size: few

CDR3: CASSLLPGQGNEKLFF
DNA: TGCGCCAGCAGCCTCCTGCCGGGACAGGGGAATGAAAAACTGTTTTTT
V: TRBV4-3
D: TRBD1
J: TRBJ1-4
size: few

CDR3: CAREGDSYGYYEQYF
DNA: TGTGCCAGGGAAGGGGACAGCTATGGATACTACGAGCAGTACTTC
V: TRBV9
D: TRBD1
J: TRBJ2-7
size: many

CDR3: CASSYSGTGGTEAFF
DNA: TGTGCCAGCAGTTACTCCGGGACAGGAGGCACTGAAGCTTTCTTT
V: TRBV6-5
D: TRBD1
J: TRBJ1-1
size: NA

CDR3: CASSPGLSEQFF
DNA: TGTGCCAGCTCACCAGGGCTCTCTGAGCAGTTCTTC
V: TRBV18
D: NA
J: TRBJ2-1
size: many

CDR3: CATRRGDRVYEQYF
DNA: TGTGCCACCCGTCGGGGGGACAGAGTCTACGAGCAGTACTTC
V: TRBV24-1
D: NA
J: TRBJ2-7
size: NA

CDR3: CASSQGSNTGELFF
DNA: TGTGCCAGCAGCCAGGGATCGAACACCGGGGAGCTGTTTTTT
V: TRBV3-1
D: NA
J: TRBJ2-2
size: NA

CDR3: CASGYAKNIQYF
DNA: TGTGCCAGCGGGTACGCCAAAAACATTCAGTACTTC
V: TRBV2
D: NA
J: TRBJ2-4
size: many